Listed below are T cell receptor beta chains from one sample, sequenced in a study of shared clonotypes between healthy human individuals. Assay used: immunoSEQ multiplex PCR; TCRdb lists only in-frame clones, some missing. This sample has 2 million to 2.5 million clones; 90% to 96% occur once, and the top ten carry less than 0.15%. The sequenced material came from naive CD4+ T cells sorted from blood. The origin of the receptors is a young man in good health. Both conserved end residues are part of each CDR3. Fields, in order: D gene, V gene, clone size, J gene, CDR3 DNA, CDR3 protein. A D gene is named only where the DNA matches it firmly. For some rows the clone size is stated as once, few or many, or as a class when expanded; others skip it.

D: TRBD1
V: TRBV5-1
size: -
J: TRBJ2-4
DNA: TGCGCCAGCAGCCTCCCGGACAGGAGCGATATACTAGCCAAAAACATTCAGTACTTC
CDR3: CASSLPDRSDILAKNIQYF

D: -
V: TRBV6-1
size: -
J: TRBJ1-6
DNA: TGTGCCAGCAGTGAAGACACCTACTTTCCAGGGGTTTCACCCCTCCACTTT
CDR3: CASSEDTYFPGVSPLHF

D: TRBD2
V: TRBV5-4
size: -
J: TRBJ2-7
DNA: TGTGCCAGCAGCTTGGAAGCGGGAGGCCGGACTTACGAGCAGTACTTC
CDR3: CASSLEAGGRTYEQYF

D: -
V: TRBV5-6
size: -
J: TRBJ1-5
DNA: TGTGCCAGCAGCTCCTGGTCTAGCAATCAGCCCCAGCATTTT
CDR3: CASSSWSSNQPQHF

D: -
V: TRBV6-5
size: -
J: TRBJ1-1
DNA: TGTGCCAGCAGTTACTCGAAGGGAGGGTTGAACACTGAAGCTTTCTTT
CDR3: CASSYSKGGLNTEAFF

D: TRBD1
V: TRBV18
size: -
J: TRBJ2-7
DNA: TGTGCCAGCTCACCACCTACAGGGGTAAACGAGCAGTACTTC
CDR3: CASSPPTGVNEQYF

D: -
V: TRBV4-2
size: -
J: TRBJ2-7
DNA: TGTGCCAGCAGCCAAGGTGAGGGGCTGGGCGAGCAGTACTTC
CDR3: CASSQGEGLGEQYF

D: TRBD1
V: TRBV9
size: -
J: TRBJ1-1
DNA: TGTGCCAGCAGCGTAGATCCGGGACAGGGTTTGAACACTGAAGCTTTCTTT
CDR3: CASSVDPGQGLNTEAFF

D: -
V: TRBV18
size: once
J: TRBJ1-5
DNA: TGTGCCAGCTCACCTCTGGCTAGCAATCAGCCCCAGCATTTT
CDR3: CASSPLASNQPQHF

D: -
V: TRBV15
size: -
J: TRBJ1-5
DNA: TGTGCCACCAGCCGAAATGACGGTTTCAATCAGCCCCAGCATTTT
CDR3: CATSRNDGFNQPQHF

D: TRBD1
V: TRBV30
size: -
J: TRBJ2-3
DNA: TGTGCCTGGAGTAAAACAGGGGGGACAGATACGCAGTATTTT
CDR3: CAWSKTGGTDTQYF

D: TRBD2
V: TRBV10-2
size: -
J: TRBJ2-5
DNA: TGCGCCAGCAGTGACCCCCGGACTAGCGGGGGCCAAGAGACCCAGTACTTC
CDR3: CASSDPRTSGGQETQYF

D: -
V: TRBV7-2
size: -
J: TRBJ2-7
DNA: TGTGCCAGCAGCCCATCCGGGACCCTAAGCCGCGAGCAGTACTTC
CDR3: CASSPSGTLSREQYF

D: TRBD1
V: TRBV19
size: -
J: TRBJ1-2
DNA: TGTGCCAGTATAAACACAGGGGGAGTTGGCTACACCTTC
CDR3: CASINTGGVGYTF

D: -
V: TRBV6-6
size: -
J: TRBJ2-1
DNA: TGTGCCAGCAGTTATGTATGGGGAGGGGGTGAGCAGTTCTTC
CDR3: CASSYVWGGGEQFF

D: -
V: TRBV28
size: -
J: TRBJ2-1
DNA: TGTGCCAGCGCGACGGTTTACAATGAGCAGTTCTTC
CDR3: CASATVYNEQFF

D: TRBD2
V: TRBV11-2
size: -
J: TRBJ2-7
DNA: TGTGCCAGCAGCAGTAGACTAGCGGTCCTCGGGGAGCAGTACTTC
CDR3: CASSSRLAVLGEQYF

D: -
V: TRBV7-2
size: -
J: TRBJ1-6
DNA: TGTGCCAGCAGCTCCCGGTTAAAAGATTGGGGTAATTCACCCCTCCACTTT
CDR3: CASSSRLKDWGNSPLHF

D: -
V: TRBV30
size: once
J: TRBJ2-7
DNA: TGTGCCTGGAGTTCTTACGGTGCTAGCTCCTACGAGCAGTACTTC
CDR3: CAWSSYGASSYEQYF

D: -
V: TRBV18
size: -
J: TRBJ2-5
DNA: TGTGCCAGCTCACCACCGATCGGGGAGGAGACCCAGTACTTC
CDR3: CASSPPIGEETQYF

D: -
V: TRBV7-8
size: -
J: TRBJ1-1
DNA: TGTGCCAGCAGCTCTCAGAAGAACACTGAAGCTTTCTTT
CDR3: CASSSQKNTEAFF

D: -
V: TRBV7-2
size: -
J: TRBJ1-4
DNA: TGTGCCAGCAGCCCGCGGGCCGGGACTTCAGATGAAAAACTGTTTTTT
CDR3: CASSPRAGTSDEKLFF

D: -
V: TRBV2
size: -
J: TRBJ2-2
DNA: TGTGCCAGCAGACCTGAGATGGACACCGGGGAGCTGTTTTTT
CDR3: CASRPEMDTGELFF

D: -
V: TRBV5-1
size: -
J: TRBJ2-5
DNA: TGCGCCAGCAGCTCGCTACTAGGGGGGGAGACCCAGTACTTC
CDR3: CASSSLLGGETQYF

D: -
V: TRBV4-1
size: once
J: TRBJ1-1
DNA: TGCGCCAGCAGCCAAGGTGGCCACAACACTGAAGCTTTCTTT
CDR3: CASSQGGHNTEAFF

D: -
V: TRBV7-2
size: -
J: TRBJ1-5
DNA: TGTGCCAGCAGCTTATTGGAATATAGCAATCAGCCCCAGCATTTT
CDR3: CASSLLEYSNQPQHF

D: -
V: TRBV19
size: -
J: TRBJ2-7
DNA: TGTGCCAGTAGTATAGCGACAGGCGTGGAGCAGTACTTC
CDR3: CASSIATGVEQYF

D: -
V: TRBV18
size: -
J: TRBJ2-7
DNA: TGTGCCAGCTCACCGTGGTACGTCTCCTACGAGCAGTACTTC
CDR3: CASSPWYVSYEQYF

D: TRBD1
V: TRBV27
size: -
J: TRBJ2-2
DNA: TGTGCCAGCACCTCACAGGGGCTCTCAGGCACCGGGGAGCTGTTTTTT
CDR3: CASTSQGLSGTGELFF

D: TRBD1
V: TRBV30
size: -
J: TRBJ1-1
DNA: TGTGCCTGGAGGGTACAGGGGTTAATGAACACTGAAGCTTTCTTT
CDR3: CAWRVQGLMNTEAFF

D: TRBD1
V: TRBV7-9
size: -
J: TRBJ1-1
DNA: TGTGCCAGCAGCTCACAGGGGGTGGACACTGAAGCTTTCTTT
CDR3: CASSSQGVDTEAFF